Each of the 14 T cell receptor beta chains below was sequenced from the same sample in a study of blood T cells in healthy people across ages. A second PCR of roughly 7 to 11 cycles used a sample-barcoded 5' primer and a J-beta primer mix. TCRdb fed the 5' RACE reads into MiXCR, producing one record per CDR3 protein. The sample carries some 900,000 distinct CDR3 sequences, under 35% recorded once. The sequenced sample was blood. These receptors all come from a woman over 75 in good health.

The sample holds a few counts of this clonotype. J is TRBJ2-5 and V is TRBV29-1; D is undetermined. Trimming removed 4 bases from V and 1 base from J, with 7 bases in between. The V gene's germline CDR1 is SQVTM and CDR2 ANQGSEA. CDR3 length: 12 amino acids. CDR3 coding DNA: TGCAGCGTTGCGAACTCCCAAGAGACCCAGTACTTC. It encodes CSVANSQETQYF. The variable domain in full, with the rest retrieved from reference TRBV29-1 and TRBJ2-5, is SAVISQKPSRDICQRGTSLTIQCQVDSQVTMMFWYRQQPGQSLTLIATANQGSEATYESGFVIDKFPISRPNLTFSTLTVSNMSPEDSSIYLCSVANSQETQYFGPGTRLLVL.

Of note for this clonotype: A much larger clone differs by one base, so this may be a read error. The J gene is TRBJ2-5, the V gene TRBV9; TRBD2 matches at 10 bases. Germline V gives CDR1 SGDLS, CDR2 YYNGEE. The CDR3 runs 16 residues. CDR3 protein: CAGSVSGGASRETQYF. For the CDR3, the DNA is TGTGCCGGCAGCGTAAGCGGGGGGGCCTCTAGGGAGACCCAGTACTTC. Drawing the rest from reference TRBV9 and TRBJ2-5, the complete variable domain is DSGVTQTPKHLITATGQRVTLRCSPRSGDLSVYWYQQSLDQGLQFLIQYYNGEERAKGNILERFSAQQFPDLHSELNLSSLELGDSALYFCAGSVSGGASRETQYFGPGTRLLVL.

Remarks on this clonotype: A junction boundary mismatches the germline segment, possibly from a read error. This rearrangement joins TRBV7-9 to TRBJ2-3; D not resolved. The CDR3 has 16 residues. CDR1 SEHNR and CDR2 FQNEAQ come from the germline V gene (reference sequence). The CDR3 region is CASSLVGESVSDTRYF. Written as DNA, the CDR3 is TGTGCCAGCAGCTTAGTGGGTGAATCGGTCTCAGATACGCGGTATTTT.

This clonotype has ten or more counts. The rearrangement links TRBV20-1 to TRBJ2-1; 9 bases align to TRBD2. The germline CDR1 and CDR2 sequences are DFQATT and SNEGSKA (reference sequence). The V gene end was trimmed by 5 bases and the J gene end by 12 bases; junction bases not matched to a gene: 8. This CDR3 spans 12 amino acids. Written as DNA, the CDR3 is TGCAGTGCTGACACCGGGCGGGGGGGGCAGTTCTTC. Translating gives CSADTGRGGQFF.

The chain joins TRBV19 to TRBJ2-7; TRBD1 matches 9 bases. The germline V gene encodes CDR1 LNHDA and CDR2 SQIVND (reference sequence). The CDR3 totals 13 residues. After removal of 9 bases from V and 3 bases from J, the junction contained 6 bases not matched to a gene. For the CDR3, the DNA is TGTGCCAGCCGGGACAGGGACGACTACGAGCAGTACTTC. This gives the protein CASRDRDDYEQYF.

Regarding this clonotype: Given a much more abundant clone one base away, this may be a read error. The chain links TRBV12-3 or TRBV12-4 to TRBJ2-3; 9 bases line up with TRBD2. The CDR3 runs 14 residues. In DNA form, the CDR3 reads TGTGCCACCACGGCGCGGGGGGGAGGAGATGCGCAGTATTTT. This codes for CATTARGGGDAQYF.

In this sample, this clonotype turned up many times. This chain joins TRBV11-1 and TRBJ1-2; TRBD1 is a possible D gene (6 bases). Trimming left V 3 bases short and J 0 bases short, with 11 bases between. This CDR3 spans 15 amino acids. Germline V gene sequence: CDR1 SGHAT, CDR2 FQDESV (reference sequence). The CDR3 sequence: CASSFTDSPNYGYTF. CDR3 bases: TGTGCCAGCAGCTTCACGGACAGTCCTAACTATGGCTACACCTTC.

The chain is built from TRBV6-2 or TRBV6-3 and TRBJ2-1; D is ambiguous. With 6 bases removed from V and 0 bases from J, the gap between germline ends came to 12 bases. Germline V gene sequence: CDR1 MNHEY, CDR2 SVGEGT. This CDR3 is built from 15 residues. The CDR3 bases are TGTGCCAGCAGCCCCCACGGTAGCTCCTACAATGAGCAGTTCTTC. It codes for CASSPHGSSYNEQFF.

This clonotype has ten or more counts. The chain carries TRBV5-1 and TRBJ2-6; TRBD1 agrees at 8 bases. The CDR3 runs to 20 residues. The germline V gene encodes CDR1 SGHRS and CDR2 YFSETQ. After removal of 2 bases from V and 0 bases from J, the junction contained 13 bases not matched to a gene. The CDR3: CASSLFSQRTGISGANVLTF. CDR3 nucleotide sequence: TGCGCCAGCAGCTTATTTTCTCAAAGGACAGGGATCTCTGGGGCCAACGTCCTGACTTTC.

A note on this clonotype: A much larger clone sits a single nucleotide away, making a read error possible. CDR3 in amino acids: CASGFGGPQETQYF. The CDR3 DNA is TGTGCCAGCGGTTTCGGGGGGCCCCAAGAGACCCAGTACTTC. The rearrangement uses TRBV3-1 and TRBJ2-5; D possibly corresponds to TRBD2 (7 bases). V lost 8 bases to trimming and J lost 1 base, with 14 bases between them. The CDR3 runs to 14 residues. Per germline, CDR1 LGHDT and CDR2 YNNKEL (reference sequence).

Comment on this clonotype: Germline is not matched at one junction end, which may reflect a read error. The J gene is TRBJ1-3, the V gene TRBV30; D gene uncertain. CDR1 and CDR2 (germline): GTSNPN, SVGIG (reference sequence). This CDR3 spans 12 amino acids. The CDR3 region is CAWTVGGNTIYF. The CDR3 DNA reads as TGTGCTTGGACGGTTGGGGGAAACACCATATATTTT.

The sample holds a few counts of this clonotype. The chain combines TRBV6-5 with TRBJ1-2; tentative D call: TRBD1 (6 bases). The CDR3 is 16 residues long. Trimming pared 5 bases from V and 4 bases from J, leaving 20 bases between. Germline CDR1 is MNHEY and CDR2 is SVGAGI. DNA for the CDR3: TGTGCCAGCAGTGGCTCGGGGACACCCAGATTCTATGGCTACACCTTC. Encoded protein: CASSGSGTPRFYGYTF.

CDR3: CATSDSRTGNTEAFF. CDR3 DNA sequence: TGTGCCACCAGTGACTCCCGGACTGGGAACACTGAAGCTTTCTTT. The gene calls are TRBV24-1 and TRBJ1-1; D remains ambiguous. Trimming shortened V by 4 bases and J by 1 base, and 12 bases separated the two germline ends. This CDR3 contains 15 residues. CDR1 is KGHDR, CDR2 SFDVKD, per germline.

For this clonotype: This sequence may be a read error, since a much larger clone differs from it by one base. The chain is built from TRBV2 and TRBJ2-5, with D unclear. In germline, CDR1 is SNHLY, CDR2 FYNNEI. The CDR3 extends over 12 amino acids. Trimming shortened V by 3 bases and J by 12 bases, and 14 bases separated the two germline ends. Here the CDR3 DNA reads TGTGCCAGCAGTGATATACCCTCCTTGGAGTACTTC. This codes for CASSDIPSLEYF.